This paragraph reports one T cell receptor (beta chain). Its matching antigen is unknown. The same CDR3 also results from other DNA sequences found in this sample. Researchers partitioned CD4+ cells into CD45RA+ naive and CD45RA-negative memory subsets. V gave up 1 base and J gave up 0 bases, with 4 bases separating them. The CDR3 covers 14 residues. Germline V gene data show CDR1 as SGHDN and CDR2 as FVKESK. The data were obtained in a study of shared clonotypes between healthy human individuals. Study-wide findings and caveats: Naive subsets, compared against memory subsets, generally had larger estimated richness values. It was expected that sequencing depth would affect clonotype sharing among donors. It was only blood that was sampled, and tissue repertoires likely differ.

Produced via immunoSEQ multiplex PCR; TCRdb's table is partial and in-frame only. The sample has roughly 700,000 clones; approximately 79% are singletons. Sequenced sample: memory CD4+ T cells sorted from blood. The subset denotes: CD45RA-negative fraction. The clonotype originates from a woman in her 30s in good health. The gene calls are TRBV14 and TRBJ1-3, with D unclear. CDR3 amino acids: CASSQVSSGNTIYF. Here the CDR3 DNA reads TGTGCCAGCAGCCAAGTGAGCTCTGGAAACACCATATATTTT.